Below are 9 T cell receptor beta chains sequenced from a single sample in a study of control samples from healthy donors and cancer patients. Profiling relied on immunoSEQ multiplex PCR, and the TCRdb table lists in-frame clones only, not all of them. The data show 70,000 to 100,000 clones, with around nine tenths seen just once and 1.5% to 2% held by the top ten. The specimen sequenced was PBMCs. Receptors were obtained from a woman aged 60-70 years with head and neck cancer.

The chain couples TRBV7-2 to TRBJ2-7; D ambiguous. V shed 5 bases and J shed 2 bases, with 13 bases lying between them. Looked up from germline, CDR1 is SGHTA and CDR2 is FQGNSA. This CDR3 is 14 amino acids long. The CDR3 is CASSPQLPTYEQYF. CDR3 nucleotides: TGTGCCAGCAGCCCCCAACTCCCTACCTACGAGCAGTACTTC.

The gene calls are TRBV3-1 (or the pseudogene TRBV3-2) and TRBJ1-4, with TRBD1 matching over 8 bases. Germline assignment: CDR1 LGHDT and CDR2 YNNKEL (reference sequence). The trim removed 2 bases at V and 8 bases at J, leaving 4 bases unmatched. This CDR3 spans 14 amino acids. The CDR3 here is CASSQTGGGEKLFF. As DNA, the CDR3 is TGTGCCAGCAGCCAAACAGGGGGGGGCGAAAAACTGTTTTTT.

This clone came up a few times. The V call is TRBV7-9, the J call TRBJ2-3, with D hard to call. The CDR3 runs 16 residues. Looked up from germline, CDR1 is SEHNR and CDR2 is FQNEAQ (reference sequence). Trimming pared 4 bases from V and 4 bases from J, leaving 18 bases between. The DNA for the CDR3 is TGTGCCAGCAGCTCAGAGCTACGAGTTGGCTCAGATACGCAGTATTTT. It yields the protein CASSSELRVGSDTQYF.

This clone was observed a single time. The chain links TRBV28 to TRBJ1-2; perhaps TRBD1 as D (6 bases). V dropped 4 bases and J dropped 4 bases, with 10 bases sitting between them. CDR1 is MDHEN and CDR2 is SYDVKM in the germline V gene. The CDR3 extends over 13 amino acids. CDR3 bases: TGTGCCAGCAGTTCTGTGGACAGCTATGGCTACACCTTC. It is translated as CASSSVDSYGYTF.

The sample holds one count of this clone. This rearrangement joins TRBV20-1 to TRBJ2-7; 7 nucleotides agree with TRBD2. Germline loops: CDR1 DFQATT, CDR2 SNEGSKA (reference sequence). The trim removed 3 bases at V and 4 bases at J, leaving 9 bases unmatched. The CDR3 totals 14 residues. CDR3 amino acids: CSASLAGVKYEQYF. The CDR3 DNA reads TGCAGTGCTAGTTTGGCGGGAGTCAAGTACGAGCAGTACTTC.

This chain joins TRBV28 and TRBJ1-2, with D hard to call. CDR3 size: 13 residues. Germline V CDR1 and CDR2: MDHEN, SYDVKM. V lost 6 bases and J lost 4, with 12 bases in between. CDR3 nucleotide sequence: TGTGCCAGCAGCATACAGAATTCCTATGGCTACACCTTC. Residues: CASSIQNSYGYTF.

J is TRBJ2-1 and V is TRBV10-3; D may be TRBD2 (5 bases). Germline V gene data show CDR1 as ENHRY and CDR2 as SYGVKD. The germline V and J ends were trimmed by 6 bases and 5 bases, with 20 bases remaining between them. The CDR3 has 16 amino acids. The CDR3 nucleotides are TGTGCCATCAGCGTTAGACGAGGCGGGTCAGACAATGAGCAGTTCTTC. Protein product: CAISVRRGGSDNEQFF.

This clone appeared once. This chain links TRBV5-4 with TRBJ2-2; TRBD2 agrees at 9 bases. CDR1 is SGHNT, CDR2 YYREEE, per germline (reference sequence). The CDR3 extends over 15 amino acids. The V gene end was trimmed by 4 bases and the J gene end by 4 bases; junction bases not matched to a gene: 5. CDR3: CASSPGLARTGELFF. Written as DNA, the CDR3 is TGTGCCAGCAGCCCGGGACTAGCACGCACCGGGGAGCTGTTTTTT.

V usage is TRBV11-2 and J usage is TRBJ2-2; D is unclear. CDR1 SGHAT and CDR2 FQNNGV come from the germline V gene. The germline V and J ends were trimmed by 5 bases and 8 bases, with 12 bases remaining between them. The CDR3 consists of 13 residues. CDR3 region: CASSQTSQGELFF. CDR3 nucleotides: TGTGCCAGCAGCCAGACCAGCCAAGGGGAGCTGTTTTTT. The full variable domain, its missing parts supplied by reference TRBV11-2 and TRBJ2-2, is EAGVAQSPRYKIIEKRQSVAFWCNPISGHATLYWYQQILGQGPKLLIQFQNNGVVDDSQLPKDRFSAERLKGVDSTLKIQPAKLEDSAVYLCASSQTSQGELFFGEGSRLTVL.